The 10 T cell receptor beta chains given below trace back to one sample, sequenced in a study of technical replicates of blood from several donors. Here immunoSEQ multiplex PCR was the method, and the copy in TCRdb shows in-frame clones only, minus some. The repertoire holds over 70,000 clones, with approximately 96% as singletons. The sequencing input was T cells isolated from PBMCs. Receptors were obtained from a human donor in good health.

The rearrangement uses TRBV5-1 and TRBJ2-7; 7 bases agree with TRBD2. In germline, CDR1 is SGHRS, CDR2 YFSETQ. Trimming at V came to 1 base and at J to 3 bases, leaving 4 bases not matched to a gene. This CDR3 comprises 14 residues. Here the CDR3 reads CASSLWRGSYEQYF. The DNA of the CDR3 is TGCGCCAGCAGCTTGTGGCGGGGGAGCTACGAGCAGTACTTC.

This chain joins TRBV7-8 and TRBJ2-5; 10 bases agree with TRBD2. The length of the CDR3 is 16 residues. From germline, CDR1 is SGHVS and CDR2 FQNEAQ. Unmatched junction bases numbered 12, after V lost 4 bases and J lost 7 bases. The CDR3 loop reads CASSSVSGRVVGTQYF. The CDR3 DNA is TGTGCCAGCAGCTCAGTCAGCGGGAGGGTTGTTGGGACCCAGTACTTC.

The CDR3 region is CASSTTWNTEAFF. Written as DNA, the CDR3 is TGTGCCAGTAGTACTACTTGGAACACTGAAGCTTTCTTT. The genes are TRBV19 and TRBJ1-1; D is undetermined. Germline assignment: CDR1 LNHDA and CDR2 SQIVND (reference sequence). Trimming stripped 4 bases from V and 1 base from J, with 7 bases between. The CDR3 totals 13 residues.

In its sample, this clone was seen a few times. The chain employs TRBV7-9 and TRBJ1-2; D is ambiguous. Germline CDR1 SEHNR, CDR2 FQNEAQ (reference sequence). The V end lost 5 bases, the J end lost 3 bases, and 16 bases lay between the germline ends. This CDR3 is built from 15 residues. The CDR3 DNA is TGTGCCAGCAGCCCCATGAGAGGGAGGGACTATGGCTACACCTTC. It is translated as CASSPMRGRDYGYTF.

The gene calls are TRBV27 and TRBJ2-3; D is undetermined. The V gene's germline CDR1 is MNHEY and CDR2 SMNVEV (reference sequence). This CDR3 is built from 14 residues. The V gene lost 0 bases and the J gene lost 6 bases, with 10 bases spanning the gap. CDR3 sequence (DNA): TGTGCCAGCAGTTTATCGAGCCAATGGGATACGCAGTATTTT. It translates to CASSLSSQWDTQYF.

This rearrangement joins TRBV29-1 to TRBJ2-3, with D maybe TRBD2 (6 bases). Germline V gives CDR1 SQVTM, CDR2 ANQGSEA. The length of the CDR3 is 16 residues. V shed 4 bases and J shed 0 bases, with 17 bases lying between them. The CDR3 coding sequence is TGCAGCGTTGGGGGGGTGCAGACGTCTAGCACAGATACGCAGTATTTT. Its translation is CSVGGVQTSSTDTQYF.

In DNA form, the CDR3 reads TGTGCCATCAGTGGAAAACTAGCGGGAGAACAATACGAGCAGTACTTC. Translation gives CAISGKLAGEQYEQYF. The genes are TRBV10-3 and TRBJ2-7; 11 positions match TRBD2. CDR1 and CDR2 (germline): ENHRY, SYGVKD. The V segment lost 4 bases and the J segment 4 bases; nucleotides outside the gene matches: 9. This CDR3 is built from 16 residues.

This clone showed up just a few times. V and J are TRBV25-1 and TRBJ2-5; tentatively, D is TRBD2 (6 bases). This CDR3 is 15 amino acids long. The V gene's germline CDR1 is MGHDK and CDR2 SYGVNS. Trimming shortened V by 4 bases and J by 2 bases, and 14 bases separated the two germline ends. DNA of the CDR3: TGTGCCAGCAGTGGAGCTAGCGAGACACAAGAGACCCAGTACTTC. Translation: CASSGASETQETQYF.

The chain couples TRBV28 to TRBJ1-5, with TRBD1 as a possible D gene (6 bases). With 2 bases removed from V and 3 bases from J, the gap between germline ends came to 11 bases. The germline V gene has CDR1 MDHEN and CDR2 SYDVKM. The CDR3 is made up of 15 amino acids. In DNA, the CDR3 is TGTGCCAGCAGTTTAAGGGGACACATCAATCAGCCCCAGCATTTT. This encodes CASSLRGHINQPQHF.

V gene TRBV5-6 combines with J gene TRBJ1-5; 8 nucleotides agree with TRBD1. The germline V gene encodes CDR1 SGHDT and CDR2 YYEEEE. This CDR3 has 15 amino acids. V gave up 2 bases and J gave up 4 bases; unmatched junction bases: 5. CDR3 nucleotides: TGTGCCAGCAGCTTTGGGACAGGACTAAATCAGCCCCAGCATTTT. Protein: CASSFGTGLNQPQHF.